These 4 T cell receptor beta chains originate from one sample sequenced in a study of cytomegalovirus exposure and HLA in healthy donors. The PCR ran on 60 Vbeta and 13 Jbeta primers. Assay used: immunoSEQ multiplex PCR; TCRdb lists only in-frame clones, some missing. The sample carries under 250,000 clones, around 73% recorded once. The sample comprised PBMCs. Source of these receptors: a male donor in good health and CMV-seronegative.

V gene TRBV6-5 combines with J gene TRBJ2-5; D may be TRBD1 (5 bases). Trimming pared 7 bases from V and 7 bases from J, leaving 13 bases between. Per germline, CDR1 MNHEY and CDR2 SVGAGI. This CDR3 is built from 12 residues. CDR3 in DNA: TGTGCCAGCAAAGGGGCGCGCGGGACCCAGTACTTC. It is translated as CASKGARGTQYF.

V usage is TRBV5-1 and J usage is TRBJ2-1; 10 positions agree with TRBD2. CDR1 SGHRS and CDR2 YFSETQ come from the germline V gene. The CDR3 spans 15 residues. The trim removed 3 bases at V and 4 bases at J, leaving 4 bases unmatched. The CDR3 bases are TGCGCCAGCAGCTACCTAGCGGGGGCATACAATGAGCAGTTCTTC. It translates to CASSYLAGAYNEQFF.

This clone was counted once. The chain carries TRBV7-9 and TRBJ2-7; 11 nucleotides align to TRBD2. Losses at the gene ends were 5 bases for V and 5 bases for J; bases not matched to a gene: 8. There are 15 residues in the CDR3. Germline V gene data show CDR1 as SEHNR and CDR2 as FQNEAQ (reference sequence). As DNA, the CDR3 is TGTGCCAGCAGCCCATTGACTAGCGGGACCCACGAGCAGTACTTC. It encodes CASSPLTSGTHEQYF.

This clone was detected a few times. The CDR3 nucleotides are TGTGCCAGAAGCTTGGCCATAACAGCGGCTGAAGCTTTCTTT. Amino acid sequence: CARSLAITAAEAFF. The chain has TRBV5-3 and TRBJ1-1; D not certain. TRBV5-3 is noted as an ORF with a role that remains uncertain. The V gene lost 0 bases and the J gene lost 6 bases, with 12 bases spanning the gap. The CDR3 consists of 14 residues.